This TCR beta chain emerged from a study of shared clonotypes between healthy human individuals. Study-level findings and limits: Shared across several donors were about 4.6% of the naive CD4 clonotypes.

The V end was cut by 7 bases, the J end by 8 bases, with 11 bases between. CDR3 length: 11 residues. The germline CDR1 and CDR2 sequences are MGHDK and SYGVNS. The data were produced by immunoSEQ multiplex PCR, yet TCRdb's version contains in-frame clones alone and is incomplete. The sample records roughly 520,000 clones, approximately 95% being singletons. With respect to this clone: What it binds is not known.

This chain connects TRBV25-1 to TRBJ1-2, with D unresolved. The clonotype was recovered from a woman aged 30 to 39 in good health. Sequencing was done on a sample of naive CD4+ T cells sorted from blood. Subset: CD45RA+ positively selected. The CDR3 region is CASTGSLGYTF. CDR3 bases: TGTGCCAGCACCGGCAGCTTGGGCTACACCTTC.